This TCR beta chain was found in a study of PD-1 blockade in classical Hodgkin lymphoma. Study observations and caveats: The study reported lower baseline TCR diversity in newly diagnosed patients than in healthy donors.

TCRdb's copy holds only in-frame clones and misses some; the assay was immunoSEQ multiplex PCR. The data contain 43,000 or so clones, around nine tenths of them singletons. CDR3 length: 14 residues. J was trimmed by 2 bases and V by 5 bases; bases with no gene match: 4. Germline-derived CDR1 and CDR2 are KGHSH and LQKENI. With no exception, relapse followed autologous stem cell transplantation in all patients, and brentuximab vedotin exposure varied. Of note for this clone: Its antigen is currently unknown.

The source was peripheral blood mononuclear cells (PBMCs), collected at baseline. The receptor was isolated from a human donor with classical Hodgkin lymphoma. The chain combines TRBV18 with TRBJ2-5; TRBD1 aligns across 8 bases. The CDR3 nucleotides are TGTGCCAGCTCAGACCGGGACAGGCAAGAGACCCAGTACTTC. It codes for CASSDRDRQETQYF.